What follows describes a single T cell receptor beta chain. This sample stems from a study of cytomegalovirus exposure and HLA in healthy donors. At the level of the study: Early released data had 80 million or so unique TCRs, all coming from HLA-typed donors.

PCR used 60 Vbeta primers and 13 Jbeta primers. The method was immunoSEQ multiplex PCR; TCRdb's version includes in-frame clones alone and lacks a portion of them. The sample includes 150,000 to 200,000 clones, about three quarters of them seen just once. This sequence was found in a woman aged 40 to 50 in good health and CMV-seronegative. The sequencing sample was made of PBMCs.

The CDR3, as DNA: TGTGCCAGCAGCTTGGAGACAGGAGGTTCTACGGACACCATATATTTT. It is translated as CASSLETGGSTDTIYF. The V and J genes are TRBV5-8 and TRBJ1-3; TRBD1 is a possible D gene (6 bases). The CDR3 has 16 residues. Trimming took off 0 bases at V and 8 bases at J, with 18 bases between the two ends. Germline loops: CDR1 SGHTS, CDR2 YDEGEE.